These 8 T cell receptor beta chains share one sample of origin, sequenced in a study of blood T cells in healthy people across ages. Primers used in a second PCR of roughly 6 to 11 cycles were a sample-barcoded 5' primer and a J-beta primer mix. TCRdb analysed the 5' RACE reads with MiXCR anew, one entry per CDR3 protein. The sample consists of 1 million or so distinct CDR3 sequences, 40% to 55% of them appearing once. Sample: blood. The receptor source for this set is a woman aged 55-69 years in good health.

CDR3 sequence: CASTRQGKSYTF. Here the CDR3 DNA reads TGTGCCAGCACCCGACAGGGGAAAAGCTACACCTTC. The chain uses TRBV6-5 and TRBJ1-2; 8 bases are a match to TRBD1. Germline assignment: CDR1 MNHEY and CDR2 SVGAGI. The J segment lost 9 bases and the V segment lost 7 bases, leaving 7 bases of the junction unmatched. This CDR3 region has 12 residues.

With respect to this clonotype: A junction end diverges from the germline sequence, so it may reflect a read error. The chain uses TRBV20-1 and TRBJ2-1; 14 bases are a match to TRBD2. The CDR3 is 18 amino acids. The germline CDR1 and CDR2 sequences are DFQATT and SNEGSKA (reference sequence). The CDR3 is CSGKGGTSGSHSYKEQFF. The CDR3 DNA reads TGCAGTGGGAAAGGCGGGACTAGCGGGAGTCACTCCTACAAGGAGCAGTTCTTC.

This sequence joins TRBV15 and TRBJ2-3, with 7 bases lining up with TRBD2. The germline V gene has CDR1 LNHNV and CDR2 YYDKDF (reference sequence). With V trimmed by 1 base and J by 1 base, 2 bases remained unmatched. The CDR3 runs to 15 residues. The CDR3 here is CATSRVLAGTDTQYF. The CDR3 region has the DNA TGTGCCACCAGCAGAGTCCTAGCGGGCACAGATACGCAGTATTTT.

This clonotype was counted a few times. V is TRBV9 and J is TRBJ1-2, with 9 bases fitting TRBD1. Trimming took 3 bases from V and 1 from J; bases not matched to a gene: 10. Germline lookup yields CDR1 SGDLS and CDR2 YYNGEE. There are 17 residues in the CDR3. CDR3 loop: CASSADRGSARNYGYTF. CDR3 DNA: TGTGCCAGCAGCGCGGACAGGGGTTCGGCGCGTAACTATGGCTACACCTTC.

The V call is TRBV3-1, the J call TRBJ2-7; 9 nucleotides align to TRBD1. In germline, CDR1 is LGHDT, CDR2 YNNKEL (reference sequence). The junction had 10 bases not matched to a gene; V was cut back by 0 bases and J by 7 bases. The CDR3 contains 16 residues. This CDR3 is CASSQDYGTGTEEQYF. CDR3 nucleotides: TGTGCCAGCAGCCAAGATTATGGGACAGGGACGGAAGAGCAGTACTTC.

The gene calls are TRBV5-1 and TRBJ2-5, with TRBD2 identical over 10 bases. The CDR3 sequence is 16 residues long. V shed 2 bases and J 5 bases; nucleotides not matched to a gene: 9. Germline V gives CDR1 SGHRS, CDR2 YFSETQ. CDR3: CASSFRAGGRVETQYF. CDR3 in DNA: TGCGCCAGCAGCTTCCGAGCGGGAGGGCGGGTGGAGACCCAGTACTTC.

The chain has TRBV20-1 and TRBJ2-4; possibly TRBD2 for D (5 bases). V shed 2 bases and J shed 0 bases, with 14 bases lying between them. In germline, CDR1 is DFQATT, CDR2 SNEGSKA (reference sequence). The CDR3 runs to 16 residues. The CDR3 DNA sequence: TGCAGTGCTAGACAAACGGGGATGTTAGCCAAAAACATTCAGTACTTC. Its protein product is CSARQTGMLAKNIQYF.

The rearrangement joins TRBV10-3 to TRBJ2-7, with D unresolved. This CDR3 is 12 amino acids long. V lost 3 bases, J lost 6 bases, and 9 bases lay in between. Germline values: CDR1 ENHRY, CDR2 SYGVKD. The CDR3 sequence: CAISEGRTEQYF. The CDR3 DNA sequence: TGTGCCATCAGTGAAGGAAGAACCGAGCAGTACTTC.